This entry is about one T cell receptor beta chain. Measured with immunoSEQ multiplex PCR; TCRdb has only the in-frame clones, and not every one. Of 85,000 to 90,000 clones in the sample, about 89% were seen once. This sample stems from a study of control samples from healthy donors and cancer patients. The V gene lost 4 bases and the J gene lost 0 bases, with 5 bases spanning the gap. Germline assignment: CDR1 KGHDR and CDR2 SFDVKD. CDR3 size: 13 residues. The chain couples TRBV24-1 to TRBJ1-2; no reliable D call. This TCR was recovered from a man aged 25-45 years in good health. Material: blood. CDR3 region: CATSEDPNYGYTF. In DNA form, the CDR3 reads TGTGCCACCAGTGAGGACCCTAACTATGGCTACACCTTC.